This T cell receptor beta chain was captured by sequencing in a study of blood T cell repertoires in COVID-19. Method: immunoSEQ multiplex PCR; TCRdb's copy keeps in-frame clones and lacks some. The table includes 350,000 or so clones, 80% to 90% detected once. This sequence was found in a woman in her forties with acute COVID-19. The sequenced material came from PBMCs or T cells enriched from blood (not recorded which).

The CDR3 reads CAISGGQGLGSNQPQHF. The DNA of the CDR3 is TGTGCCATCAGTGGGGGACAGGGTTTAGGGAGCAATCAGCCCCAGCATTTT. The chain recombines TRBV10-3 with TRBJ1-5; 9 bases line up with TRBD1. The junction had 8 bases not matched to a gene; V was cut back by 4 bases and J by 1 base. There are 17 residues in the CDR3. Germline V lookup: CDR1 ENHRY, CDR2 SYGVKD.